This T cell receptor beta chain stems from a study of control samples from healthy donors and cancer patients. This table comes from immunoSEQ multiplex PCR, and its TCRdb copy is limited to in-frame clones, with some not included. Here the sample spans about 130,000 clones, roughly 92% being singletons. Trimming cost V 4 bases and J 6 bases; bases outside gene matches: 12. Germline CDR1 SGHNT, CDR2 YYREEE (reference sequence). CDR3 length: 15 amino acids. The sequenced sample was blood. The chain recombines TRBV5-4 with TRBJ2-7, with TRBD1 identical over 8 bases. The sequence came from a young man in good health. This CDR3 reads CASSADRAARGEQYF. CDR3 coding DNA: TGTGCCAGCAGCGCGGACAGGGCTGCGAGGGGCGAGCAGTACTTC.